The 21 T cell receptor beta chains below all came from one sample that was sequenced in a study of T cell changes during pregnancy in multiple sclerosis. The table came from immunoSEQ multiplex PCR; TCRdb's copy has only in-frame clones and leaves some out. The sample lists 100,000 or so clones, just over 90% seen once, with 0.7% to 0.9% in the top ten. The material was peripheral blood, obtained in the second trimester of pregnancy. These receptor sequences come from a female donor in good health, enrolled as a control in a pregnancy study.

The chain combines TRBV29-1 with TRBJ1-2, with TRBD1 as a possible D gene (5 bases). The ends were cut back, 1 base at V and 8 bases at J, with 8 bases in the middle. The CDR3 covers 11 residues. Germline V gene lookup returns CDR1 SQVTM and CDR2 ANQGSEA. CDR3 in amino acids: CSVEVRGGYTF. CDR3 DNA: TGCAGCGTTGAAGTTAGGGGCGGCTACACCTTC.

The chain links TRBV7-2 to TRBJ1-5; D unresolved. This CDR3 region has 13 residues. Trimming removed 5 bases from V and 4 bases from J, with 9 bases in between. The germline V gene has CDR1 SGHTA and CDR2 FQGNSA. The CDR3 sequence is CASSLLNNQPQHF. In nucleotides, the CDR3 is TGTGCCAGCAGCCTCTTAAATAATCAGCCCCAGCATTTT.

The gene calls are TRBV19 and TRBJ2-7, with D perhaps matching TRBD1 (6 bases). V was trimmed by 8 bases and J by 4 bases, leaving 18 bases between them. The CDR3 is 14 residues long. CDR1 and CDR2 (germline): LNHDA, SQIVND (reference sequence). The CDR3 protein is CASSTGTSTYEQYF. CDR3 sequence (DNA): TGTGCCAGTTCAACCGGGACAAGCACATACGAGCAGTACTTC.

V and J are TRBV19 and TRBJ2-7; 7 bases are a match to TRBD1. The germline V gene has CDR1 LNHDA and CDR2 SQIVND (reference sequence). Germline trimming cut 2 bases from V and 5 bases from J; bases unmatched to any gene: 12. The CDR3 is made up of 16 amino acids. The CDR3 DNA sequence: TGTGCCAGTAGTATACGAGCGAGACAGGGATGGAACGAGCAGTACTTC. Its protein product is CASSIRARQGWNEQYF.

This clone was detected once. V usage is TRBV19 and J usage is TRBJ2-1; 12 nucleotides align to TRBD2. Per germline, CDR1 LNHDA and CDR2 SQIVND (reference sequence). The V segment lost 10 bases and the J segment 5 bases; nucleotides outside the gene matches: 9. The CDR3 is 15 residues long. The CDR3 sequence is CATSWTSGADNEQFF. The CDR3 nucleotides are TGTGCCACCTCTTGGACTAGCGGGGCGGACAATGAGCAGTTCTTC. Variable domain in full (rest from reference TRBV19 and TRBJ2-1): DGGITQSPKYLFRKEGQNVTLSCEQNLNHDAMYWYRQDPGQGLRLIYYSQIVNDFQKGDIAEGYSVSREKKESFPLTVTSAQKNPTAFYLCATSWTSGADNEQFFGPGTRLTVL.

V and J are TRBV2 and TRBJ1-2; maybe TRBD1 (5 bases). V gave up 6 bases and J gave up 7 bases, with 15 bases separating them. The germline CDR1 and CDR2 sequences are SNHLY and FYNNEI. CDR3 length: 13 amino acids. The CDR3 is CASSPGPGGGYTF. The CDR3 region has the DNA TGTGCCAGCAGCCCGGGGCCCGGGGGTGGCTACACCTTC.

The chain recombines TRBV7-2 with TRBJ2-5, with TRBD1 identical over 7 bases. V shed 5 bases, J shed 5 bases, and the junction held 5 bases outside the gene matches. The CDR3 is made up of 13 amino acids. The germline V gene encodes CDR1 SGHTA and CDR2 FQGNSA. The DNA of the CDR3 is TGTGCCAGCAGCATTAGCAGGGGGGAGACCCAGTACTTC. Protein: CASSISRGETQYF. Together with reference TRBV7-2 and TRBJ2-5, the CDR3 gives the full variable domain: GAGVSQSPSNKVTEKGKDVELRCDPISGHTALYWYRQSLGQGLEFLIYFQGNSAPDKSGLPSDRFSAERTGGSVSTLTIQRTQQEDSAVYLCASSISRGETQYFGPGTRLLVL.

The chain carries TRBV27 and TRBJ2-7, with D tentatively TRBD1 (8 bases). V was cut by 5 bases and J by 9 bases, with 17 bases left in between. This CDR3 comprises 13 residues. The germline V gene has CDR1 MNHEY and CDR2 SMNVEV (reference sequence). CDR3 sequence reads: CASSGGQGLRQYF. CDR3 bases: TGTGCCAGCAGTGGAGGACAGGGACTAAGGCAGTACTTC.

The sample holds one count of this clone. The gene calls are TRBV4-2 and TRBJ1-2; 7 nucleotides align to TRBD1. The V segment lost 4 bases and the J segment 7 bases; nucleotides outside the gene matches: 9. The germline V gene has CDR1 LGHNA and CDR2 YNFKEQ. This CDR3 comprises 14 residues. The CDR3 nucleotides read TGTGCCAGCAGCCCGAACAGGGGATCGGGTGGCTACACCTTC. This gives the protein CASSPNRGSGGYTF.

J is TRBJ1-2 and V is TRBV7-8; possible D gene TRBD1, 6 bases. V lost 0 bases and J lost 4, with 9 bases in between. The V gene's germline CDR1 is SGHVS and CDR2 FQNEAQ. The CDR3 extends over 14 amino acids. The CDR3, as DNA: TGTGCCAGCAGCTTAGCGCAGGGGAGCTATGGCTACACCTTC. Its protein is CASSLAQGSYGYTF.

This chain uses TRBV21-1 with TRBJ1-5; TRBD1 is taken as the D call from the table, unchecked against the DNA. TRBV21-1 is recorded as a pseudogene. CDR3 length: 17 amino acids. The CDR3, as DNA: TGTGCCAGCAGCAAAGCGCTTGACAGGGATGGCAATCAGCCCCAGCATTTT. Protein: CASSKALDRDGNQPQHF.

This clone was detected once. This rearrangement joins TRBV18 to TRBJ2-7, with 7 nucleotides matching TRBD1. With 5 bases clipped from V and 7 bases from J, the junction kept 8 bases outside the gene matches. The germline V gene encodes CDR1 KGHSH and CDR2 LQKENI. The CDR3 covers 13 residues. The CDR3 sequence is CASSFDRAGEQYF. The CDR3 region has the DNA TGTGCCAGCTCATTCGACAGGGCGGGTGAGCAGTACTTC.

The DNA of the CDR3 is TGTGCCAGCACCCTTAACCCCCGGGACTTAAACGGCTACACCTTC. Translation gives CASTLNPRDLNGYTF. J is TRBJ1-2 and V is TRBV5-4, with D possibly being TRBD1 (5 bases). The CDR3 is made up of 15 amino acids. From germline, CDR1 is SGHNT and CDR2 YYREEE (reference sequence). The V and J ends lost 6 bases and 8 bases respectively, with 23 bases between them. Based on the CDR3 plus reference TRBV5-4 and TRBJ1-2, the full variable domain is ETGVTQSPTHLIKTRGQQVTLRCSSQSGHNTVSWYQQALGQGPQFIFQYYREEENGRGNFPPRFSGLQFPNYSSELNVNALELDDSALYLCASTLNPRDLNGYTFGSGTRLTVV.

The gene calls are TRBV18 and TRBJ1-3; no clear D gene. The CDR3 has 15 residues. CDR1 and CDR2 from the germline V gene are KGHSH and LQKENI. V shed 3 bases and J shed 0 bases, with 9 bases lying between them. The CDR3 sequence: CASSPVGLSGNTIYF. CDR3 nucleotide sequence: TGTGCCAGCTCACCCGTCGGACTCTCTGGAAACACCATATATTTT.

The chain couples TRBV5-5 to TRBJ1-5; D possibly corresponds to TRBD1 (6 bases). CDR3 length: 14 residues. Germline lookup yields CDR1 SGHKS and CDR2 YYEKEE (reference sequence). Trimming took 10 bases from V and 3 from J, leaving 17 bases between them. The CDR3, as DNA: TGTGCCTCCCCCAGGGACACACTCAATCAGCCCCAGCATTTT. Protein: CASPRDTLNQPQHF. The complete variable domain, with remaining parts taken from reference TRBV5-5 and TRBJ1-5, reads DAGVTQSPTHLIKTRGQQVTLRCSPISGHKSVSWYQQVLGQGPQFIFQYYEKEERGRGNFPDRFSARQFPNYSSELNVNALLLGDSALYLCASPRDTLNQPQHFGDGTRLSIL.

Points on this clone: One end of the junction varies from germline; a read error may be responsible. The rearrangement links TRBV15 to TRBJ2-1; a possible D gene is TRBD2 (5 bases). CDR1 and CDR2 from the germline V gene are LNHNV and YYDKDF (reference sequence). The CDR3 is 13 residues long. The CDR3 bases are TGTGCCACCGGCAGAGAGGGCAGTAATGAGCAGTTCTTC. This translates into CATGREGSNEQFF.

This chain joins TRBV4-1 and TRBJ1-4; D ambiguous. The CDR3 spans 17 residues. Trimming cost V 0 bases and J 7 bases, with 18 bases left between them. CDR1 MGHRA and CDR2 YSYEKL come from the germline V gene. The CDR3 region is CASSQEPRLGSGEKLFF. The CDR3 DNA is TGCGCCAGCAGCCAAGAGCCGCGTTTGGGCTCAGGTGAAAAACTGTTTTTT.

This CDR3 reads CASSQVNRAQTYEQYF. The CDR3 DNA follows: TGCGCCAGCAGCCAAGTTAACAGGGCACAGACCTACGAGCAGTACTTC. The chain employs TRBV4-3 and TRBJ2-7, with D possibly TRBD1 on 6 matching bases. This CDR3 comprises 16 residues. CDR1 is LGHNA, CDR2 YSLEER, per germline. V was cut by 1 base and J by 2 bases, with 15 bases left in between.

The V call is TRBV19, the J call TRBJ2-2; perhaps TRBD1 as D (6 bases). Germline V gene lookup returns CDR1 LNHDA and CDR2 SQIVND (reference sequence). The germline V and J ends were trimmed by 10 bases and 3 bases, with 18 bases remaining between them. This CDR3 comprises 15 residues. CDR3 sequence reads: CATTLKGVDTGELFF. The CDR3 region has the DNA TGTGCCACCACCCTCAAGGGGGTGGACACCGGGGAGCTGTTTTTT.

This clone showed up just once. The V call is TRBV30, the J call TRBJ1-3, with D uncertain. The germline V and J ends were trimmed by 8 bases and 0 bases, with 23 bases remaining between them. The germline V gene has CDR1 GTSNPN and CDR2 SVGIG (reference sequence). The CDR3 length is 17 residues. CDR3 nucleotide sequence: TGTGCCGGTCTGGGCCCGGGAAACGGATACTCTGGAAACACCATATATTTT. Translated: CAGLGPGNGYSGNTIYF. Using reference TRBV30 and TRBJ1-3 for the parts outside the CDR3, the full variable domain is SQTIHQWPATLVQPVGSPLSLECTVEGTSNPNLYWYRQAAGRGLQLLFYSVGIGQISSEVPQNLSASRPQDRQFILSSKKLLLSDSGFYLCAGLGPGNGYSGNTIYFGEGSWLTVV.

The CDR3 loop is CASRDDRALREQYF. DNA of the CDR3: TGTGCCAGCAGGGATGACAGAGCCCTACGAGAGCAGTACTTC. The chain is built from TRBV6-5 and TRBJ2-7; TRBD1 might be the D (5 bases). CDR3 length: 14 amino acids. V lost 6 bases to trimming and J lost 7 bases, with 19 bases between them. Germline lookup yields CDR1 MNHEY and CDR2 SVGAGI.